The 10 T cell receptor beta chains reported below all come from one sample, sequenced in a study of blood T cell repertoires in COVID-19. TCRdb's copy holds only in-frame clones and misses some; the assay was immunoSEQ multiplex PCR. This table has about 240,000 clones, around 85% appearing once. The sample consisted of peripheral blood. The receptors were gathered from a man aged 45-65 years with COVID-19, enrolled during active disease.

The chain is built from TRBV18 and TRBJ2-2; perhaps TRBD2 as D (5 bases). CDR1 is KGHSH, CDR2 LQKENI, per germline. V lost 2 bases and J 2 bases, leaving 6 bases between the germline ends. CDR3 size: 14 residues. The CDR3 loop is CASSPAGNTGELFF. DNA of the CDR3: TGTGCCAGCTCACCAGCGGGTAACACCGGGGAGCTGTTTTTT.

The chain carries TRBV6-5 and TRBJ2-3, with 9 bases aligning to TRBD1. From germline, CDR1 is MNHEY and CDR2 SVGAGI. The CDR3 totals 14 residues. V lost 4 bases to trimming and J lost 2 bases; unmatched junction nucleotides: 1. The CDR3 region has the DNA TGTGCCAGCAGTTGGGACAGGGCCACAGATACGCAGTATTTT. Translating gives CASSWDRATDTQYF.

V gene TRBV4-2 combines with J gene TRBJ2-1, with 8 bases that match TRBD2. The V gene's germline CDR1 is LGHNA and CDR2 YNFKEQ. The CDR3 runs to 16 residues. Germline trimming cut 0 bases from V and 8 bases from J; bases unmatched to any gene: 9. The CDR3 DNA reads TGTGCCAGCAGCCAAGAAGCGAGCGGGGGTATCGATGAGCAGTTCTTC. Protein sequence: CASSQEASGGIDEQFF.

This clone has only a few counts. The genes are TRBV6-2 or TRBV6-3 and TRBJ1-1; D is unclear. Germline lookup yields CDR1 MNHEY and CDR2 SVGEGT. Trimming left V 0 bases short and J 2 bases short, with 13 bases between. CDR3 length: 16 residues. In DNA, the CDR3 is TGTGCCAGCAGTTACTCGGCTGGAGAGGGAAACACTGAAGCTTTCTTT. Its translation: CASSYSAGEGNTEAFF.

This chain connects TRBV7-3 to TRBJ2-1; 8 bases are shared with TRBD2. Germline lookup yields CDR1 SGHTA and CDR2 FQGTGA. The CDR3 is 14 amino acids. The V and J ends lost 2 bases and 11 bases, in that order; junction bases with no gene match: 8. The CDR3 region is CASSLASGGAKQFF. CDR3 nucleotide sequence: TGTGCCAGCAGCTTAGCCTCCGGGGGGGCTAAGCAGTTCTTC.

This chain uses TRBV3-1 (or the pseudogene TRBV3-2) with TRBJ2-1; D call uncertain. From germline, CDR1 is LGHDT and CDR2 YNNKEL (reference sequence). The CDR3 consists of 15 residues. V was pared by 0 bases and J by 3 bases, with 9 bases between. The chain's CDR3 is CASSQDAGIYNEQFF. The DNA for the CDR3 is TGTGCCAGCAGCCAAGATGCCGGTATCTACAATGAGCAGTTCTTC.

For this clone: The junction and the germline gene differ at one end; a read error may be behind it. This chain connects TRBV7-3 to TRBJ2-1; 14 bases agree with TRBD2. Germline V gives CDR1 SGHTA, CDR2 FQGTGA. CDR3 length: 14 amino acids. Here the CDR3 DNA reads TGTGCCAGCAGCTTAACTGGGACTAGCGGGGGTATGATCTTC. This sequence encodes CASSLTGTSGGMIF.

The chain is built from TRBV4-1 and TRBJ2-7; 9 positions agree with TRBD1. The V and J ends lost 3 bases and 3 bases, in that order; junction bases with no gene match: 6. Germline V gene sequence: CDR1 MGHRA, CDR2 YSYEKL. CDR3 length: 15 residues. In nucleotides, the CDR3 is TGCGCCAGCAGCCATCTGCCGGGACAGGGCTACGAGCAGTACTTC. It translates to CASSHLPGQGYEQYF.

The V and J genes are TRBV6-5 and TRBJ2-5; D call uncertain. The CDR3 contains 14 residues. Per the germline V gene, CDR1 is MNHEY and CDR2 is SVGAGI. V gave up 8 bases and J gave up 5 bases, with 18 bases separating them. Written as DNA, the CDR3 is TGTGCCAGCGGCCCCTCCGTGTACCCTGAGACCCAGTACTTC. The encoded protein is CASGPSVYPETQYF.

This chain connects TRBV12-5 to TRBJ2-2; 10 bases agree with TRBD2. CDR1 and CDR2 (germline): LGHNT, FRNRAP. The ends lost 1 base at V and 1 base at J; junction bases unmatched: 0. The CDR3 is 16 amino acids. This CDR3 reads CASGLGLAGNTGELFF. The CDR3 nucleotides read TGTGCTAGTGGTTTGGGACTAGCGGGGAACACCGGGGAGCTGTTTTTT.